The T cell receptor beta chain under discussion was sequenced for a study of identical twins. The cDNA had a unique molecular identifier and a template-switch universal primer site. TCRdb reprocessed the 5' RACE reads with MiXCR, giving one entry per CDR3 protein. Of 450,000 or so distinct CDR3 sequences detected, around 14% appear once; the ten largest clones hold roughly 0.5%. General study results and limits: There was an excess of low generation probability in the out-of-frame alpha sequences that twins shared. Not following the same donors, the study drew its conclusions from cross-sectional statistical analysis.

With regard to this clonotype: The antigen remains undetermined.

A further study also used this sample, focusing on yellow fever vaccine responses in identical twins.

Sequencing input: CD4+ T cells sorted from blood. The sequence was obtained from a woman aged 18-35 years in good health.

CDR3 in amino acids: CASSSLLPTGELFF. CDR3 DNA sequence: TGTGCCAGCAGCTCCCTTCTCCCGACCGGGGAGCTGTTTTTT. The chain recombines TRBV7-2 with TRBJ2-2; D gene ambiguous. Germline CDR1 SGHTA, CDR2 FQGNSA. The CDR3 extends over 14 amino acids. The V and J ends lost 4 bases and 5 bases respectively, with 11 bases between them.